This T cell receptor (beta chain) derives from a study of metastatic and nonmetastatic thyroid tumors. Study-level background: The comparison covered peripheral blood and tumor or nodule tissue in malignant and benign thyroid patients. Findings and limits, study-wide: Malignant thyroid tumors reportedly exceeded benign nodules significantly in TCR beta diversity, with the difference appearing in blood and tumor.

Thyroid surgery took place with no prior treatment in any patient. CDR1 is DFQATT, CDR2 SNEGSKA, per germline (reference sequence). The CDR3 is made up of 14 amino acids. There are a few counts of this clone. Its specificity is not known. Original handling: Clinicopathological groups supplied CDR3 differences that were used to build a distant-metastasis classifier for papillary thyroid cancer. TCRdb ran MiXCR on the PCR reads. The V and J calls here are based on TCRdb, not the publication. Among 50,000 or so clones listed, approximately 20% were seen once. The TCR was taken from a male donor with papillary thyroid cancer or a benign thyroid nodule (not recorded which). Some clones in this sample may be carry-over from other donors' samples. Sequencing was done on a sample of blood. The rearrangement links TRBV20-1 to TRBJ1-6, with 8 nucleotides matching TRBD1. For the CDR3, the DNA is TGCAATGCAGAGTCCCGGGACAGGTTTTCACCCCTCCACTTT. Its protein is CNAESRDRFSPLHF.